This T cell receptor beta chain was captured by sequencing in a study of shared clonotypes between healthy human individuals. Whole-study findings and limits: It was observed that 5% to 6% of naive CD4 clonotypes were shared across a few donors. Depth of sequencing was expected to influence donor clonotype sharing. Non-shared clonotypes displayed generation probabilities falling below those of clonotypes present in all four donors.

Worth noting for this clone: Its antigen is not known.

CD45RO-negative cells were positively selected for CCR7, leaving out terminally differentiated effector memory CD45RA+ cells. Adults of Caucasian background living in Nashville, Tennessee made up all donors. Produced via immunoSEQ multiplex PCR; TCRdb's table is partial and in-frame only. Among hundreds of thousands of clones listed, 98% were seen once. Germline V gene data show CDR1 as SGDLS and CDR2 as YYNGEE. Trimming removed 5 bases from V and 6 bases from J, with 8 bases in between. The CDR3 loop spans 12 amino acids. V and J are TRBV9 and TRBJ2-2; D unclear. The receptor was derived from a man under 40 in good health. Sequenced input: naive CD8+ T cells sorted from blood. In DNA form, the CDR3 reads TGTGCCAGCAGGGATTTAGCCGGGGAGCTGTTTTTT. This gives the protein CASRDLAGELFF. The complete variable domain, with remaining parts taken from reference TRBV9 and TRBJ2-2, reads DSGVTQTPKHLITATGQRVTLRCSPRSGDLSVYWYQQSLDQGLQFLIQYYNGEERAKGNILERFSAQQFPDLHSELNLSSLELGDSALYFCASRDLAGELFFGEGSRLTVL.